Each of the 12 T cell receptor beta chains below was sequenced from the same sample in a study of blood T cell repertoires in COVID-19 (dated by TCRdb to the early 2020s). Libraries were constructed by the immunoSEQ multiplex PCR assay. The table was pulled from immuneACCESS by TCRdb, which kept in-frame rearrangements only. Such tables lose some clones; where checked, under half of the loss comes from unresolved V genes, and the rest has no known cause. This sample is represented by roughly 250,000 clones; 75% to 90% of them were singletons. The top ten constitute approximately 4% of the sample. Sequencing was carried out using PBMCs or T cells enriched from blood (not recorded which). These receptors came from a woman in her thirties who had recovered from COVID-19.

This rearrangement joins TRBV2 to TRBJ1-3; D gene uncertain. CDR1 SNHLY and CDR2 FYNNEI come from the germline V gene. V was shortened by 4 bases and J by 2 bases, with 12 bases between the two germline ends. This CDR3 region has 15 residues. The CDR3 DNA sequence: TGTGCCAGCAGTGTAGAGGGTGGGGCTGGAAACACCATATATTTT. It translates to CASSVEGGAGNTIYF.

In its sample, this clone was seen once. The chain couples TRBV18 to TRBJ1-1; 7 positions match TRBD1. The length of the CDR3 is 13 residues. Per germline, CDR1 KGHSH and CDR2 LQKENI. V shed 8 bases and J 1 base; nucleotides not matched to a gene: 4. In DNA, the CDR3 is TGTGCCAGCGTCCGGGACAGGAACACTGAAGCTTTCTTT. Translating gives CASVRDRNTEAFF.

This chain connects TRBV5-6 to TRBJ1-1; 7 bases are a match to TRBD1. Germline trimming cut 4 bases from V and 0 bases from J; bases unmatched to any gene: 6. The CDR3 has 15 amino acids. Germline values: CDR1 SGHDT, CDR2 YYEEEE. The CDR3, as DNA: TGTGCCAGCAGCGGGTTAGGGGGCCTGAACACTGAAGCTTTCTTT. This codes for CASSGLGGLNTEAFF. Based on the CDR3 plus reference TRBV5-6 and TRBJ1-1, the full variable domain is DAGVTQSPTHLIKTRGQQVTLRCSPKSGHDTVSWYQQALGQGPQFIFQYYEEEERQRGNFPDRFSGHQFPNYSSELNVNALLLGDSALYLCASSGLGGLNTEAFFGQGTRLTVV.

The chain is built from TRBV14 and TRBJ1-3; D unresolved. Trimming stripped 7 bases from V and 1 base from J, with 8 bases between. The CDR3 consists of 13 residues. Germline CDR1 and CDR2: SGHDN and FVKESK. CDR3 DNA: TGTGCCAGCACCCCCGTATCTGGAAACACCATATATTTT. Translation gives CASTPVSGNTIYF.

The chain couples TRBV5-1 to TRBJ1-2, with unresolved D. The CDR3 spans 16 residues. V lost 8 bases and J 8 bases, leaving 28 bases between the germline ends. Per germline, CDR1 SGHRS and CDR2 YFSETQ. The CDR3 coding sequence is TGCGCCAGTTCCGCAACCGGGGAGTTTAATCTAGGCGGCTACACCTTC. Protein: CASSATGEFNLGGYTF.

V gene TRBV30 combines with J gene TRBJ1-3, with 7 bases aligning to TRBD1. Germline assignment: CDR1 GTSNPN and CDR2 SVGIG (reference sequence). The junction had 3 bases not matched to a gene; V was cut back by 5 bases and J by 2 bases. This CDR3 region has 13 residues. The CDR3 DNA sequence: TGTGCCTGGTTACAGGGGCCTGGAAACACCATATATTTT. This sequence encodes CAWLQGPGNTIYF.

This clone was detected only once. This sequence joins TRBV10-2 and TRBJ2-5; weak D call: TRBD2 (6 bases). V was trimmed by 10 bases and J by 3 bases, leaving 12 bases between them. Per germline, CDR1 WSHSY and CDR2 SAAADI. The CDR3 contains 12 residues. CDR3 in amino acids: CATRDFEETQYF. The DNA for the CDR3 is TGCGCCACGCGGGACTTTGAAGAGACCCAGTACTTC.

The chain combines TRBV9 with TRBJ1-3; D is unclear. CDR3 length: 16 residues. Looked up from germline, CDR1 is SGDLS and CDR2 is YYNGEE. V was clipped by 0 bases and J by 2 bases, with 12 bases between them. CDR3 bases: TGTGCCAGCAGCGTAGGGAGGGCCCCTACTGGAAACACCATATATTTT. Its translation: CASSVGRAPTGNTIYF.

CDR3 sequence reads: CSAMNTEAFF. CDR3 nucleotides: TGCAGCGCTATGAACACTGAAGCTTTCTTT. This chain links TRBV29-1 with TRBJ1-1; D not certain. Germline loops: CDR1 SQVTM, CDR2 ANQGSEA. The CDR3 length is 10 residues. The V and J ends lost 7 bases and 0 bases respectively, with 3 bases between them.

In this sample, this clone turned up once. Different DNA sequences within this sample yield the same CDR3. The J gene is TRBJ1-2, the V gene TRBV18; D perhaps matches TRBD1 (5 bases). Trimming took 3 bases from V and 1 from J, leaving 6 bases between them. This CDR3 contains 13 residues. Germline V gene lookup returns CDR1 KGHSH and CDR2 LQKENI. CDR3 amino acids: CASSPDSNYGYTF. The CDR3 region has the DNA TGTGCCAGCTCACCTGACAGTAACTATGGCTACACCTTC.

The chain uses TRBV5-8 and TRBJ2-6, with TRBD2 identical over 9 bases. The CDR3 extends over 17 amino acids. The V segment lost 4 bases and the J segment 4 bases; nucleotides outside the gene matches: 9. Germline CDR1 reads SGHTS; CDR2 reads YDEGEE. CDR3 in DNA: TGTGCCAGCAGCCTAGCGGGGACCCTTTCCGGGGCCAACGTCCTGACTTTC. This sequence encodes CASSLAGTLSGANVLTF.

This chain connects TRBV13 to TRBJ2-1; TRBD2 is a possible D gene (7 bases). Germline assignment: CDR1 PRHDT and CDR2 FYEKMQ (reference sequence). The CDR3 runs 16 residues. The ends were cut back, 4 bases at V and 5 bases at J, with 18 bases in the middle. The CDR3 region is CASSSGGTGPNNEQFF. DNA of the CDR3: TGTGCCAGCAGCTCGGGGGGCACAGGGCCCAACAATGAGCAGTTCTTC.